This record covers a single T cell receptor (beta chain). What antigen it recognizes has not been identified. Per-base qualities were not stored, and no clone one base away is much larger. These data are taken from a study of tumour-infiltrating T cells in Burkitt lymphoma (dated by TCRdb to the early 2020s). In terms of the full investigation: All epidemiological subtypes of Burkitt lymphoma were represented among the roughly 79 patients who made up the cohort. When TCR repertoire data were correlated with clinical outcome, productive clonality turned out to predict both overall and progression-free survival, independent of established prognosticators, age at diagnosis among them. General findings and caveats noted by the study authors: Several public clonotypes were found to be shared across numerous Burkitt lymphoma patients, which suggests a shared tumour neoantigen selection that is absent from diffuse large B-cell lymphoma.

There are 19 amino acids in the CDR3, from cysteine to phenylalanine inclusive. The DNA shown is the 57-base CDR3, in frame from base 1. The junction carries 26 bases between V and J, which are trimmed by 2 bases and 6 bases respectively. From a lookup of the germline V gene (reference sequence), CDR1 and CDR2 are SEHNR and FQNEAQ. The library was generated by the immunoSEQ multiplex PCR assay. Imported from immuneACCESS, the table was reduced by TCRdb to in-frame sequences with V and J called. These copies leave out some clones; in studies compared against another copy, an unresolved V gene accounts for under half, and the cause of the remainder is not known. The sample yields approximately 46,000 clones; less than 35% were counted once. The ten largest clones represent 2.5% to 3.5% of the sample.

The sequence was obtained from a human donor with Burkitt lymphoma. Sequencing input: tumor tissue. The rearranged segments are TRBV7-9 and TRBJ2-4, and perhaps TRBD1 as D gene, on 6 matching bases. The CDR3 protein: CASSLMSGQSGDVRNIQYF. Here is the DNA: TGTGCCAGCAGCTTAATGAGCGGACAGTCAGGAGATGTAAGAAACATTCAGTACTTC. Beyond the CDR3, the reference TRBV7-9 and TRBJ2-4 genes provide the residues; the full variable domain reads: DTGVSQNPRHKITKRGQNVTFRCDPISEHNRLYWYRQTLGQGPEFLTYFQNEAQLEKSRLLSDRFSAERPKGSFSTLEIQRTEQGDSAMYLCASSLMSGQSGDVRNIQYFGAGTRLSVL.